This record looks at one TCR beta chain sequence and its context. This CDR3 has 16 amino acids. Trimming removed 3 bases from V and 6 bases from J; junction bases left unmatched: 10. Germline CDR1 and CDR2: SGHRS and YFSETQ. This sample is drawn from a study of neoadjuvant anti-PD-1 for oral cavity cancer. Background on the study: Patients without progression got a fourth dose around day 43.

No culture or expansion preceded analysis of these blood cells. Only in-frame clones appear in the TCRdb table, and some are missing; sequencing was by immunoSEQ multiplex PCR. The sample includes about 16,000 clones, about three fifths of them seen just once. The chain joins TRBV5-1 to TRBJ2-2; TRBD2 matches 8 bases. The TCR originated in a person between 40 and 85 years old with oral cavity squamous cell carcinoma. Specimen: PBMCs, collected before nivolumab (anti-PD-1) treatment. CDR3 in DNA: TGCGCCAGCAGCTCCGGTAACAGCGGGAGCCCCGGGGAGCTGTTTTTT. The encoded protein is CASSSGNSGSPGELFF.